Listed below are T cell receptor beta chains from one sample, sequenced in a study of patients and donors after allogeneic stem cell transplantation. TCRdb used MiXCR to reprocess the RT-PCR reads, holding one entry per CDR3 protein. The data hold roughly 200,000 distinct CDR3 sequences, with about 38% observed a single time. Sequenced sample: blood, either unsorted or a sorted T cell fraction (not recorded which). All receptors come from a human donor who was either an allogeneic HSCT recipient or a stem cell or donor lymphocyte infusion donor (not recorded which). It is not recorded whose cells these are; they may come from a transplant donor. Each CDR3 is given with its conserved first and last residue. A D gene is named only where the DNA matches it firmly. Some rows have no size entry. The others give once, few or many, or a class for an expanded clone.

TRBV2	TRBD1	TRBJ1-2	NA	TGTGCCAGCAGCCTAAGGACAGGCGGGGGCTACACCTTC	CASSLRTGGGYTF
TRBV7-3	NA	TRBJ1-1	NA	TGTGCCAGCAGCCCTCAAGGATTTTCTCCAAACACTGAAGCTTTCTTT	CASSPQGFSPNTEAFF
TRBV6-6	NA	TRBJ1-3	few	TGTGCCAGCAGCCCACAGCGCTCTGGAAACACCATATATTTT	CASSPQRSGNTIYF
TRBV12-3/TRBV12-4	NA	TRBJ1-1	few	TGTGCCAGCAGTCCGGGGGGGGAGACTGAAGCTTTCTTT	CASSPGGETEAFF
TRBV9	NA	TRBJ1-1	NA	TGTGCCAGCAGCGTGGGGGGCAGAGCGTACACTGAAGCTTTCTTT	CASSVGGRAYTEAFF
TRBV4-1	TRBD1	TRBJ1-2	few	TGCGCCAGCAGCCCACTGGGACAGGGGGCAAGTGGCTACACCTTC	CASSPLGQGASGYTF
TRBV7-9	NA	TRBJ1-5	few	TGTGCCAGCAGCTTAGCGATGTCGACGCACAATCAGCCCCAGCATTTT	CASSLAMSTHNQPQHF
TRBV10-3	NA	TRBJ2-1	NA	TGTGCCACGGGCTCCTACAATGAGCAGTTCTTC	CATGSYNEQFF
TRBV5-1	NA	TRBJ1-2	NA	TGCGCCAGCAGCTTGGGAACGCCGGGCTACACCTTC	CASSLGTPGYTF
TRBV5-1	NA	TRBJ1-1	NA	TGCGCCAGCAGCTTGGGCATCGGTAGCTCATACACTGAAGCTTTCTTT	CASSLGIGSSYTEAFF
TRBV18	NA	TRBJ2-5	NA	TGTGCCAGCTCACCACCGCTTCAAGCCTTACGAGGAGAGACCCAGTACTTC	CASSPPLQALRGETQYF
TRBV7-2	NA	TRBJ1-3	few	TGTGCCAGCACCCCACGCCTCCGCTCTGGAAACACCATATATTTT	CASTPRLRSGNTIYF
TRBV9	NA	TRBJ1-3	few	TGTGCCAGCAGTGGATTAATCCCCCAGGGGATTGCAAACACCATATATTTT	CASSGLIPQGIANTIYF